The 5 T cell receptor beta chains below come from one sample, sequenced in a study of T cell responses to AZD1222 COVID-19 vaccine. Assay: immunoSEQ multiplex PCR; the TCRdb copy retains only in-frame clones and omits some. The sample has about 160,000 clones, over 75% seen once. The sequenced sample was peripheral blood, obtained 28 days after the second AZD1222 dose. Source of these receptors: an adult who received the AZD1222 COVID-19 vaccine.

This chain uses TRBV7-2 with TRBJ2-3, with 8 bases matching TRBD2. Losses at the gene ends were 6 bases for V and 1 base for J; bases not matched to a gene: 9. CDR1 and CDR2 from the germline V gene are SGHTA and FQGNSA. The CDR3 is made up of 16 amino acids. The CDR3 loop is CASRKRGGSGTDTQYF. CDR3 bases: TGTGCCAGCAGGAAACGCGGGGGGTCGGGCACAGATACGCAGTATTTT.

The chain joins TRBV9 to TRBJ1-4; no definite D call. Germline CDR1 SGDLS, CDR2 YYNGEE. The CDR3 runs 16 residues. Trimming cost V 0 bases and J 1 base, with 10 bases left between them. As DNA, the CDR3 is TGTGCCAGCAGCGTAGCCCCCTCCGAAACTAATGAAAAACTGTTTTTT. This gives the protein CASSVAPSETNEKLFF.

This chain connects TRBV3-1 (or the pseudogene TRBV3-2) to TRBJ2-7; D may be TRBD1 (6 bases). Between the trimmed V and J ends, which lost 0 bases and 5 bases, there was a span of 8 bases. The CDR3 spans 13 residues. Germline V gives CDR1 LGHDT, CDR2 YNNKEL (reference sequence). This CDR3 reads CASSQDRGNEQYF. CDR3 in DNA: TGTGCCAGCAGCCAAGACAGGGGAAACGAGCAGTACTTC.

The chain is built from TRBV12-3 or TRBV12-4 and TRBJ1-1, with D possibly TRBD1 on 6 matching bases. Trimming pared 4 bases from V and 6 bases from J, leaving 12 bases between. The CDR3 spans 13 residues. CDR3 sequence: CASSSGQFAEAFF. The DNA for the CDR3 is TGTGCCAGCAGTTCAGGACAGTTTGCTGAAGCTTTCTTT.

The genes are TRBV18 and TRBJ1-2; no clear D gene. The V end lost 1 base, the J end lost 7 bases, and 22 bases lay between the germline ends. CDR1 and CDR2 (germline): KGHSH, LQKENI. The CDR3 runs 17 residues. CDR3 nucleotide sequence: TGTGCCAGCTCACCACTAACGGCCGGAGGTTGGGAATCTGGCTACACCTTC. This sequence encodes CASSPLTAGGWESGYTF.